This T cell receptor beta chain emerged from a study of PD-1 blockade in classical Hodgkin lymphoma. Study summary: Intravenous nivolumab at 3 mg/kg was given to patients every 2 weeks. General study results and limits: Complete responders' baseline diversity resembled that of newly diagnosed patients. Baseline TCR diversity was reportedly lower in newly diagnosed patients than healthy donors. In CD4+ cells, TCR diversity went up significantly by C4D1, but in CD8+ cells it did not.

Deletions cut 6 bases from V and 0 bases from J, with 15 bases between. CDR1 SNHLY and CDR2 FYNNEI come from the germline V gene. The CDR3 runs 15 residues. Sequenced by immunoSEQ multiplex PCR; TCRdb stores in-frame clones only, minus some. The sample records 100,000 or so clones, about 92% being singletons. Note on this clone: No antigen is known for it.

Sample time point: cycle 4 day 1 (C4D1), after about 6 weeks of nivolumab. Each patient's relapse followed autologous stem cell transplantation, and brentuximab vedotin exposure varied. The sample here was peripheral blood mononuclear cells (PBMCs), taken before the fourth cycle of nivolumab. This clonotype was sampled from a human donor with classical Hodgkin lymphoma. The chain has TRBV2 and TRBJ2-7; no firm D call. CDR3 DNA: TGTGCCAGCAGCCCCCGGCCCCTCAACTCCTACGAGCAGTACTTC. This encodes CASSPRPLNSYEQYF.